One sample yielded the 3 T cell receptor beta chains listed below, sequenced in a study of blood T cell repertoires in COVID-19. The protocol was immunoSEQ multiplex PCR, while the TCRdb copy is restricted to in-frame clones and leaves out a portion. In the table there are 130,000 to 150,000 clones, over 75% of which are singletons. The specimen was PBMCs or T cells enriched from blood (not recorded which). These TCRs come from a woman in her 30s with acute COVID-19.

The gene calls are TRBV10-3 and TRBJ1-1, with 7 bases that match TRBD1. Germline V CDR1 and CDR2: ENHRY, SYGVKD. CDR3 length: 14 amino acids. Trimming cost V 10 bases and J 2 bases; bases outside gene matches: 10. CDR3 sequence reads: CASSKGTDNTEAFF. CDR3 coding DNA: TGTGCCAGCTCAAAAGGGACAGATAACACTGAAGCTTTCTTT.

This clone was observed a handful of times. J is TRBJ1-3 and V is TRBV7-9; 8 bases map to TRBD1. The CDR3 is 19 amino acids. Looked up from germline, CDR1 is SEHNR and CDR2 is FQNEAQ (reference sequence). Germline trimming cut 0 bases from V and 4 bases from J; bases unmatched to any gene: 14. The CDR3: CASSLAFGQGSTGGNTIYF. The CDR3 DNA is TGTGCCAGCAGCTTAGCGTTCGGACAGGGCAGCACGGGGGGAAACACCATATATTTT.

This sequence joins TRBV28 and TRBJ2-1; tentatively, D is TRBD1 (6 bases). The CDR3 loop spans 11 amino acids. Looked up from germline, CDR1 is MDHEN and CDR2 is SYDVKM. Trimming removed 3 bases from V and 10 bases from J, with 7 bases in between. The CDR3 coding sequence is TGTGCCAGCAGTTTTGGGGGCGAGCAGTTCTTC. As protein: CASSFGGEQFF.